Listed here are 30 T cell receptor beta chains from one sample, sequenced in a study of tumor-infiltrating lymphocytes in localized non-small cell lung cancer. TCRdb keeps only in-frame clones here, not all; method: immunoSEQ multiplex PCR. Here the sample spans about 21,000 clones, around 80% being singletons. The sample consisted of lung tumor tissue. The origin of the receptors is a human donor with non-small cell lung cancer.

The chain joins TRBV7-2 to TRBJ2-1, with TRBD2 matching 11 bases. The length of the CDR3 is 17 residues. V lost 5 bases, J lost 0 bases, and 6 bases stayed unmatched. Germline CDR1 is SGHTA and CDR2 is FQGNSA. The CDR3 loop is CASSLKGTSGSYNEQFF. The CDR3 DNA reads TGTGCCAGCAGCCTAAAAGGGACTAGCGGCTCCTACAATGAGCAGTTCTTC. Full variable domain (remainder filled in from reference TRBV7-2 and TRBJ2-1): GAGVSQSPSNKVTEKGKDVELRCDPISGHTALYWYRQSLGQGLEFLIYFQGNSAPDKSGLPSDRFSAERTGGSVSTLTIQRTQQEDSAVYLCASSLKGTSGSYNEQFFGPGTRLTVL.

The chain carries TRBV5-1 and TRBJ2-1, with TRBD2 matching over 10 bases. V was pared by 3 bases and J by 8 bases, with 11 bases of the junction left unmatched. Germline V gene lookup returns CDR1 SGHRS and CDR2 YFSETQ. The CDR3 extends over 16 amino acids. The CDR3 nucleotides are TGCGCCAGCAGCTCAGCAGCGGGAGGGCTAGGGGATGAGCAGTTCTTC. Translation: CASSSAAGGLGDEQFF.

V gene TRBV7-2 combines with J gene TRBJ1-1; no reliable D call. CDR3 size: 14 residues. From germline, CDR1 is SGHTA and CDR2 FQGNSA. V was trimmed by 1 base and J by 4 bases, leaving 10 bases between them. In DNA form, the CDR3 reads TGTGCCAGCAGCTTAGTCGGGGTCACCACTGAAGCTTTCTTT. Its protein product is CASSLVGVTTEAFF. Full variable domain (rest looked up from reference TRBV7-2 and TRBJ1-1): GAGVSQSPSNKVTEKGKDVELRCDPISGHTALYWYRQSLGQGLEFLIYFQGNSAPDKSGLPSDRFSAERTGGSVSTLTIQRTQQEDSAVYLCASSLVGVTTEAFFGQGTRLTVV.

The CDR3 DNA sequence: TGCGCCAGCAGCCAAGCCCTGACAGAGAACTACGAGCAGTACTTC. As protein: CASSQALTENYEQYF. The J gene is TRBJ2-7, the V gene TRBV4-1, with a tentative D call TRBD1 (5 bases). The CDR3 covers 15 residues. Germline V gene sequence: CDR1 MGHRA, CDR2 YSYEKL. The V end was cut by 1 base, the J end by 3 bases, with 13 bases between.

The chain is built from TRBV4-1 and TRBJ2-7, with 8 bases fitting TRBD2. The trim removed 0 bases at V and 1 base at J, leaving 5 bases unmatched. The CDR3 runs 16 residues. From germline, CDR1 is MGHRA and CDR2 YSYEKL. The CDR3 region is CASSQEGGRWSYEQYF. CDR3 nucleotides: TGCGCCAGCAGCCAAGAAGGCGGGAGGTGGTCCTACGAGCAGTACTTC.

The V gene is TRBV27, the J gene TRBJ1-2; TRBD1 matches at 8 bases. The CDR3 covers 13 residues. Germline V gene sequence: CDR1 MNHEY, CDR2 SMNVEV (reference sequence). Germline trimming cut 4 bases from V and 8 bases from J; bases unmatched to any gene: 6. As DNA, the CDR3 is TGTGCCAGCAGTTCCCAGGGGGCGCTAGGCTACACCTTC. It is translated as CASSSQGALGYTF.

The CDR3 spells CASTGQGLNEKLFF. The CDR3 region has the DNA TGTGCCAGCACGGGACAGGGCCTAAATGAAAAACTGTTTTTT. The rearrangement links TRBV7-9 to TRBJ1-4; 9 bases match TRBD1. The germline CDR1 and CDR2 sequences are SEHNR and FQNEAQ (reference sequence). This CDR3 spans 14 amino acids. The J segment lost 5 bases and the V segment lost 7 bases, leaving 5 bases of the junction unmatched. Based on the CDR3 plus reference TRBV7-9 and TRBJ1-4, the full variable domain is DTGVSQNPRHKITKRGQNVTFRCDPISEHNRLYWYRQTLGQGPEFLTYFQNEAQLEKSRLLSDRFSAERPKGSFSTLEIQRTEQGDSAMYLCASTGQGLNEKLFFGSGTQLSVL.

The rearrangement links TRBV4-1 to TRBJ2-7; D is possibly TRBD1 or TRBD2 (5 bases each). The CDR3 extends over 16 amino acids. Germline V gene data show CDR1 as MGHRA and CDR2 as YSYEKL. V was trimmed by 0 bases and J by 0 bases, leaving 12 bases between them. CDR3: CASSQDPGRSSYEQYF. Written as DNA, the CDR3 is TGCGCCAGCAGCCAAGACCCGGGACGGTCCTCCTACGAGCAGTACTTC.

This clone was found once. The chain couples TRBV11-3 to TRBJ2-1; 11 bases are shared with TRBD1. CDR1 SGHNT and CDR2 YENEEA come from the germline V gene. The junction had 2 bases not matched to a gene; V was cut back by 1 base and J by 3 bases. The length of the CDR3 is 16 residues. This CDR3 reads CASSLGTGGIYNEQFF. The CDR3 DNA is TGTGCCAGCAGCTTAGGGACAGGGGGCATCTACAATGAGCAGTTCTTC. Full variable domain (rest looked up from reference TRBV11-3 and TRBJ2-1): EAGVVQSPRYKIIEKKQPVAFWCNPISGHNTLYWYLQNLGQGPELLIRYENEEAVDDSQLPKDRFSAERLKGVDSTLKIQPAELGDSAVYLCASSLGTGGIYNEQFFGPGTRLTVL.

The rearrangement joins TRBV7-6 to TRBJ2-7; a weak D match, TRBD2 (6 bases). The CDR3 is 16 residues long. The V gene's germline CDR1 is SGHVS and CDR2 FNYEAQ. V lost 0 bases and J 4 bases, leaving 16 bases between the germline ends. Here the CDR3 reads CASSLASGRTIYEQYF. DNA of the CDR3: TGTGCCAGCAGCTTAGCGAGCGGCAGGACTATTTACGAGCAGTACTTC.

This clone came up a few times. This rearrangement joins TRBV7-2 to TRBJ1-1; D unresolved. There are 15 residues in the CDR3. Trimming left V 5 bases short and J 0 bases short, with 13 bases between. In germline, CDR1 is SGHTA, CDR2 FQGNSA. The CDR3 DNA follows: TGTGCCAGCAGCCTCCGGACTGAAATGAACACTGAAGCTTTCTTT. Translated, it gives CASSLRTEMNTEAFF.

V usage is TRBV5-5 and J usage is TRBJ2-1; tentatively, D is TRBD1 (6 bases). Germline V gene lookup returns CDR1 SGHKS and CDR2 YYEKEE (reference sequence). The CDR3 extends over 13 amino acids. Trimming stripped 5 bases from V and 4 bases from J, with 10 bases between. Here the CDR3 DNA reads TGTGCCAGCAGACAGGGTCCATACAATGAGCAGTTCTTC. This encodes CASRQGPYNEQFF.

This CDR3 is CAWSGQGNQPQHF. CDR3 bases: TGTGCCTGGAGTGGACAGGGCAATCAGCCCCAGCATTTT. The rearrangement links TRBV30 to TRBJ1-5; D is perhaps TRBD1 (6 bases). The CDR3 is 13 residues long. The V gene's germline CDR1 is GTSNPN and CDR2 SVGIG (reference sequence). With 1 base removed from V and 2 bases from J, the gap between germline ends came to 6 bases.

The chain uses TRBV29-1 and TRBJ1-2; D ambiguous. CDR3 length: 12 amino acids. Germline V lookup: CDR1 SQVTM, CDR2 ANQGSEA. V lost 3 bases and J 0 bases, leaving 5 bases between the germline ends. This CDR3 reads CSVEGSNYGYTF. Here the CDR3 DNA reads TGCAGCGTTGAGGGATCTAACTATGGCTACACCTTC.

The chain carries TRBV15 and TRBJ1-4; 9 nucleotides match TRBD1. From germline, CDR1 is LNHNV and CDR2 YYDKDF (reference sequence). CDR3 length: 16 amino acids. The V and J ends lost 11 bases and 0 bases, in that order; junction bases with no gene match: 10. CDR3 nucleotide sequence: TGTGCCGTTCCGGGACAGGGTTTATCAACTAATGAAAAACTGTTTTTT. This encodes CAVPGQGLSTNEKLFF.

This chain links TRBV10-2 with TRBJ2-1; D gene unclear. Germline lookup yields CDR1 WSHSY and CDR2 SAAADI. Between the trimmed V and J ends, which lost 2 bases and 9 bases, there was a span of 5 bases. The CDR3 sequence is 11 residues long. The CDR3 DNA reads as TGCGCCAGCAGTGAGGAGCTTGAGCAGTTCTTC. Protein product: CASSEELEQFF.

V usage is TRBV7-2 and J usage is TRBJ1-1; D is unresolved. Per the germline V gene, CDR1 is SGHTA and CDR2 is FQGNSA. V was pared by 3 bases and J by 1 base, with 9 bases between. The CDR3 is 14 residues long. CDR3 amino acids: CASSFLPRNTEAFF. CDR3 DNA sequence: TGTGCCAGCAGCTTCTTACCAAGGAACACTGAAGCTTTCTTT.

CDR3 protein: CASSPGGTGVEKLFF. The CDR3 DNA reads as TGTGCCAGCAGCCCTGGGGGGACAGGCGTTGAAAAACTGTTTTTT. The V call is TRBV9, the J call TRBJ1-4; 8 positions match TRBD1. The CDR3 length is 15 residues. Germline-derived CDR1 and CDR2 are SGDLS and YYNGEE. Unmatched junction bases numbered 9, after V lost 4 bases and J lost 7 bases.

Comments on this clone: Without the conserved terminal phenylalanine or tryptophan, this CDR3 likely stems from a read error. The J gene is TRBJ1-1, the V gene TRBV5-1; D unclear. The CDR3 spans 15 residues. CDR1 is SGHRS, CDR2 YFSETQ, per germline. The V end was cut by 1 base, the J end by 7 bases, with 17 bases between. The DNA for the CDR3 is TGCGCCAGCAGCTTGACCCAAGAGTTTGTTTATGAAGCTTTCCTT. As protein: CASSLTQEFVYEAFL.

The rearrangement uses TRBV10-2 and TRBJ2-1; D call uncertain. The CDR3 contains 14 residues. Germline CDR1 is WSHSY and CDR2 is SAAADI. V dropped 6 bases and J dropped 0 bases, with 9 bases sitting between them. CDR3 nucleotide sequence: TGCGCCAGCAGAGACAAGAGCTCCTACAATGAGCAGTTCTTC. Its translation: CASRDKSSYNEQFF.

The genes are TRBV30 and TRBJ1-5; weak D call: TRBD1 (6 bases). V dropped 6 bases and J dropped 4 bases, with 19 bases sitting between them. The CDR3 sequence is 15 residues long. Germline V gives CDR1 GTSNPN, CDR2 SVGIG (reference sequence). This CDR3 reads CACSLGGATNQPQHF. In DNA, the CDR3 is TGTGCCTGTTCCCTTGGGGGGGCCACAAATCAGCCCCAGCATTTT.

By share of the sample, this clone is medium-sized (0.01 to 0.1%). This chain connects TRBV6-5 to TRBJ2-2; TRBD1 agrees at 7 bases. CDR3 length equals 14 residues. The ends lost 6 bases at V and 6 bases at J; junction bases unmatched: 7. The germline gives CDR1 MNHEY, CDR2 SVGAGI. CDR3 coding DNA: TGTGCCAGCAGCCAGACAGGGATTCCCGGGGAGCTGTTTTTT. Translation gives CASSQTGIPGELFF.

The chain couples TRBV30 to TRBJ1-1, with 8 bases identical to TRBD1. The germline gives CDR1 GTSNPN, CDR2 SVGIG (reference sequence). This CDR3 comprises 14 residues. The junction had 7 bases not matched to a gene; V was cut back by 3 bases and J by 4 bases. The CDR3 here is CAWRNRGKFTEAFF. Here the CDR3 DNA reads TGTGCCTGGAGAAACAGGGGGAAGTTCACTGAAGCTTTCTTT.

The V call is TRBV5-1, the J call TRBJ1-2, with unresolved D. Germline V gene lookup returns CDR1 SGHRS and CDR2 YFSETQ. V shed 4 bases and J shed 4 bases, with 14 bases lying between them. This CDR3 is 14 amino acids long. The CDR3 is CASSPPAGGYGYTF. In DNA form, the CDR3 reads TGCGCCAGCAGCCCCCCGGCGGGTGGCTATGGCTACACCTTC.

The V call is TRBV7-8, the J call TRBJ2-7; TRBD2 matches 7 bases. The CDR3 covers 15 residues. The germline V gene has CDR1 SGHVS and CDR2 FQNEAQ. J was trimmed by 7 bases and V by 1 base; bases with no gene match: 10. The CDR3 reads CASSLGGMASGEQYF. The DNA of the CDR3 is TGTGCCAGCAGCTTAGGTGGTATGGCTAGCGGAGAGCAGTACTTC.

This clone was found once. The chain recombines TRBV5-8 with TRBJ2-6; no definite D call. Germline CDR1 reads SGHTS; CDR2 reads YDEGEE. Trimming stripped 2 bases from V and 0 bases from J, with 9 bases between. The CDR3 length is 16 residues. The CDR3 DNA sequence: TGTGCCAGCAGCTTACGACGGCACTCTGGGGCCAACGTCCTGACTTTC. It codes for CASSLRRHSGANVLTF.

The chain uses TRBV10-1 and TRBJ2-1; maybe TRBD2 (6 bases). The CDR3 runs to 12 residues. Trimming removed 4 bases at V and 10 bases at J, with 11 bases between. Germline loops: CDR1 WNHNN, CDR2 SYGVQD (reference sequence). CDR3 nucleotide sequence: TGCGCCAGCAGTGTACTAGCCGGGGAGCAGTTCTTC. The encoded protein is CASSVLAGEQFF.

The chain joins TRBV27 to TRBJ2-1; 11 bases map to TRBD2. V shed 3 bases and J 6 bases; nucleotides not matched to a gene: 7. The germline V gene encodes CDR1 MNHEY and CDR2 SMNVEV (reference sequence). The CDR3 extends over 16 amino acids. CDR3 DNA sequence: TGTGCCAGCAGTTTCACGACTAGCGGGACGCTCAATGAGCAGTTCTTC. This translates into CASSFTTSGTLNEQFF.

The chain joins TRBV5-1 to TRBJ1-1; maybe TRBD1 (6 bases). The CDR3 covers 14 residues. Germline CDR1 SGHRS, CDR2 YFSETQ. V was shortened by 4 bases and J by 4 bases, with 14 bases between the two germline ends. CDR3 loop: CASSTRGGGTEAFF. CDR3 nucleotides: TGCGCCAGCAGCACCCGGGGAGGGGGCACTGAAGCTTTCTTT.

The V call is TRBV4-1, the J call TRBJ1-1; 11 nucleotides match TRBD1. Germline V gives CDR1 MGHRA, CDR2 YSYEKL. Unmatched junction bases numbered 11, after V lost 4 bases and J lost 1 base. The CDR3 consists of 18 residues. CDR3 nucleotide sequence: TGCGCCAGCAGCCGGACTGGACAGGGGGCCCCCTGGAACACTGAAGCTTTCTTT. This translates into CASSRTGQGAPWNTEAFF.